Listed below are T cell receptor beta chains from one sample, sequenced in a study of CD8 T cells in Susac syndrome. Via MiXCR, TCRdb re-called the immunoSEQ multiplex PCR reads, giving one row per CDR3 protein. The table records under 95,000 distinct CDR3 sequences, around 94% of them present only once. The source material was CD4+ T cells from PBMCs. These receptors all come from a human donor with Susac syndrome. Each CDR3 is given with its conserved first and last residue. Each record gives: V gene, D gene, J gene, clone size, CDR3 DNA, CDR3 protein. The D gene is left open where the match is weak. Clone sizes are given selectively: once, few, many, or a class where the clone is expanded.

TRBV7-8	-	TRBJ2-7	-	TGTGCCAGCAGCTCCACTTCGGGGGTTGGCGAGCAGTACTTC	CASSSTSGVGEQYF
TRBV20-1	-	TRBJ2-7	-	TGCAGTGCCTCAGGGGGGGCCTCGTACGAGCAGTACTTC	CSASGGASYEQYF
TRBV30	-	TRBJ1-6	-	TGTGCCTGGAGGCAGAGGATTAATAATTCACCCCTCCACTTT	CAWRQRINNSPLHF
TRBV9	TRBD2	TRBJ2-1	-	TGTGCCAGCAGCGTAGCGGGACTAGCGGGGGGCTCCTACAATGAGCAGTTCTTC	CASSVAGLAGGSYNEQFF
TRBV13	-	TRBJ2-2	-	TGTGCCAGCAGCTTAGGCCGGTACGGGGAGCTGTTTTTT	CASSLGRYGELFF
TRBV20-1	TRBD2	TRBJ2-7	-	TGCAGTGCTCGCGGGGGGACGGGAGGGTATTCCGAGCAGTACTTC	CSARGGTGGYSEQYF
TRBV7-2	-	TRBJ2-5	-	TGTGCCAGCAGCTTTGGGCGGTCGGTGGAGACCCAGTACTTC	CASSFGRSVETQYF
TRBV20-1	-	TRBJ1-1	-	TGCAGTGCTAGAGATCAGGAGAACACTGAAGCTTTCTTT	CSARDQENTEAFF
TRBV20-1	TRBD1	TRBJ1-2	once	TGCAGTGCTAGCGGACAGGCTAACTATGGCTACACCTTC	CSASGQANYGYTF
TRBV15	-	TRBJ2-7	-	TGTGCCACCAGCAGAGACGCCGGGATGGGGGGCGCAGTCTACGAGCAGTACTTC	CATSRDAGMGGAVYEQYF
TRBV30	TRBD1	TRBJ1-5	-	TGTGCCTCCGGGACAGGGGACCAGCCCCAGCATTTT	CASGTGDQPQHF
TRBV2	-	TRBJ2-2	-	TGTGCCAGCAGCAGGGAAGGGAACACCGGGGAGCTGTTTTTT	CASSREGNTGELFF
TRBV5-1	-	TRBJ1-5	-	TGCGCCAGCAGCTTGGGCAGTAGCAATCAGCCCCAGCATTTT	CASSLGSSNQPQHF
TRBV23-1	TRBD1	TRBJ1-2	-	TGCGCCAGCAGTCTTGCCGGGACAGGGGCATCCGACTATGGCTACACCTTC	CASSLAGTGASDYGYTF
TRBV30	-	TRBJ2-7	-	TGTGCCTGGAGTAAGGACTACGAGCAGTACTTC	CAWSKDYEQYF
TRBV5-4	TRBD1	TRBJ2-7	-	TGTGCCAGCAGCTTGGGGGACAGGGTGGGGGAGCAGTACTTC	CASSLGDRVGEQYF
TRBV14	-	TRBJ2-7	-	TGTGCCAGCAGCCAAGACAGGGCTTCGCTAGAGCAGTACTTC	CASSQDRASLEQYF
TRBV6-2/TRBV6-3	-	TRBJ2-3	-	TGTGCCAGCAGTTACCCCGCAATGGATACGCAGTATTTT	CASSYPAMDTQYF
TRBV3-1	-	TRBJ2-3	-	TGTGCCAGCAGCCAAGGGGTAGCCGCAGATACGCAGTATTTT	CASSQGVAADTQYF
TRBV3-1	-	TRBJ1-2	-	TGTGCCAGCAGCCAAGGGTCGGTAGCTAACTATGGCTACACCTTC	CASSQGSVANYGYTF
TRBV7-2	TRBD1	TRBJ2-7	-	TGTGCCAGCAGCTTAGCGGACAGGGCCCTCTACGAGCAGTACTTC	CASSLADRALYEQYF
TRBV28	-	TRBJ2-4	-	TGTGCCAGCACCCCGACAGGAAAGGAGAAAAACATTCAGTACTTC	CASTPTGKEKNIQYF
TRBV5-1	-	TRBJ2-7	-	TGCGCCAGCAGCTTGGCCTTTCTATCGGTACGAGGACAGACCCTGGGAGGCGAGCAGTACTTC	CASSLAFLSVRGQTLGGEQYF
TRBV12-3/TRBV12-4	-	TRBJ2-5	-	TGTGCCAGCAGAATTAAAGAGACCCAGTACTTC	CASRIKETQYF